These 27 T cell receptor beta chains came from one sample sequenced in a study of vaccination effects on CD4 cells after COVID-19. Method: immunoSEQ multiplex PCR; TCRdb's copy keeps in-frame clones and lacks some. The sample shows roughly 70,000 clones, over 65% of them seen only once. For these receptors, no antigen is known. Antigen-specific CD4+ T cells expanded by the ViraFEST assay with viral peptide pools were then sequenced. When around 9 days of culture had elapsed, CD4+ T cells were isolated. PCR showed that the person got SARS-CoV-2 infection at some point between March and December 2020. Specimen: CD4+ T cells from PBMCs cultured with HIV peptides, collected before COVID-19 vaccination. The subset denotes: HIV-1 Nef peptide pool negative control/reference culture. Every receptor here comes from a human donor who had a prior SARS-CoV-2 infection.

This clone was counted once. V usage is TRBV6-2 or TRBV6-3 and J usage is TRBJ2-1; no reliable D call. Germline V gives CDR1 MNHEY, CDR2 SVGEGT. The ends were cut back, 2 bases at V and 0 bases at J, with 11 bases in the middle. This CDR3 has 16 amino acids. CDR3 protein: CASSYPGVSSYNEQFF. The CDR3, as DNA: TGTGCCAGCAGTTACCCGGGCGTTAGCTCCTACAATGAGCAGTTCTTC.

The gene calls are TRBV7-2 and TRBJ1-3; no clear D. CDR1 and CDR2 from the germline V gene are SGHTA and FQGNSA. This CDR3 is 14 amino acids long. V lost 4 bases and J 0 bases, leaving 7 bases between the germline ends. In nucleotides, the CDR3 is TGTGCCAGCAGCTCTGGGTTCTCTGGAAACACCATATATTTT. This codes for CASSSGFSGNTIYF.

V usage is TRBV7-9 and J usage is TRBJ2-5; the match to TRBD2 covers 9 bases. There are 16 residues in the CDR3. Per the germline V gene, CDR1 is SEHNR and CDR2 is FQNEAQ (reference sequence). V was pared by 5 bases and J by 5 bases, with 12 bases of the junction left unmatched. CDR3 nucleotides: TGTGCCAGCAGCATAGATTCAGCGGGGGGCAGGGAGACCCAGTACTTC. This codes for CASSIDSAGGRETQYF. The full variable domain, rest sourced from reference TRBV7-9 and TRBJ2-5, is DTGVSQNPRHKITKRGQNVTFRCDPISEHNRLYWYRQTLGQGPEFLTYFQNEAQLEKSRLLSDRFSAERPKGSFSTLEIQRTEQGDSAMYLCASSIDSAGGRETQYFGPGTRLLVL.

The V gene is TRBV7-2, the J gene TRBJ2-7; TRBD1 aligns across 8 bases. CDR3 length: 15 residues. Germline loops: CDR1 SGHTA, CDR2 FQGNSA. Trimming removed 5 bases from V and 2 bases from J; junction bases left unmatched: 8. This chain's CDR3 is CASSLQGTGAYEQYF. DNA of the CDR3: TGTGCCAGCAGCCTGCAGGGGACAGGTGCCTACGAGCAGTACTTC.

The gene calls are TRBV11-2 and TRBJ1-1, with D hard to call. Germline CDR1 and CDR2: SGHAT and FQNNGV. The CDR3 has 14 residues. V gave up 5 bases and J gave up 4 bases, with 14 bases separating them. Here the CDR3 DNA reads TGTGCCAGCAGCCGAGCTACGATGGGCACTGAAGCTTTCTTT. This sequence encodes CASSRATMGTEAFF.

This rearrangement joins TRBV7-8 to TRBJ2-7, with 11 positions matching TRBD1. Trimming removed 7 bases from V and 3 bases from J; junction bases left unmatched: 5. Germline values: CDR1 SGHVS, CDR2 FQNEAQ. This CDR3 is built from 14 residues. The DNA of the CDR3 is TGTGCCAGCAAGTCCGGGACAGGGGGCTACGAGCAGTACTTC. The encoded protein is CASKSGTGGYEQYF.

This clone was observed a handful of times. This CDR3 is CASSQVVMDEQFF. The CDR3 nucleotides read TGCGCCAGCAGCCAAGTAGTAATGGATGAGCAGTTCTTC. The rearrangement links TRBV4-3 to TRBJ2-1; D uncertain. The CDR3 sequence is 13 residues long. Trimming pared 1 base from V and 8 bases from J, leaving 9 bases between. Per germline, CDR1 LGHNA and CDR2 YSLEER.

This rearrangement joins TRBV15 to TRBJ2-2; D unclear. This CDR3 has 15 amino acids. The germline V gene has CDR1 LNHNV and CDR2 YYDKDF (reference sequence). Deletions cut 0 bases from V and 0 bases from J, with 5 bases between. CDR3: CATSRDVANTGELFF. Here the CDR3 DNA reads TGTGCCACCAGCAGAGATGTGGCGAACACCGGGGAGCTGTTTTTT.

This chain connects TRBV7-3 to TRBJ1-1; no clear D. The CDR3 has 13 amino acids. Germline V gene sequence: CDR1 SGHTA, CDR2 FQGTGA. V lost 6 bases, J lost 1 base, and 9 bases lay in between. CDR3 region: CASSQDGNTEAFF. CDR3 DNA sequence: TGTGCCAGCAGTCAGGATGGGAACACTGAAGCTTTCTTT.

The chain links TRBV18 to TRBJ2-7, with a possible D match to TRBD1 (6 bases). The CDR3 covers 14 residues. Germline V gene data show CDR1 as KGHSH and CDR2 as LQKENI. V was trimmed by 6 bases and J by 5 bases, leaving 17 bases between them. The CDR3 loop is CASSSRGTDDEQYF. As DNA, the CDR3 is TGTGCCAGCTCTAGCAGGGGTACCGACGACGAGCAGTACTTC.

The chain links TRBV6-1 to TRBJ1-6, with D possibly being TRBD1 (5 bases). This CDR3 region has 16 residues. Germline V lookup: CDR1 MNHNS, CDR2 SASEGT. Between the trimmed V and J ends, which lost 2 bases and 2 bases, there was a span of 10 bases. CDR3 protein: CASSEYGRAYNSPLHF. The CDR3 nucleotides read TGTGCCAGCAGTGAATACGGCAGGGCCTATAATTCACCCCTCCACTTT.

The rearrangement joins TRBV27 to TRBJ1-6; tentative D call: TRBD1 (5 bases). V dropped 5 bases and J dropped 0 bases, with 11 bases sitting between them. CDR3 length equals 16 residues. CDR1 and CDR2 from the germline V gene are MNHEY and SMNVEV (reference sequence). CDR3 sequence: CASSPRQSSYNSPLHF. CDR3 sequence (DNA): TGTGCCAGCAGTCCAAGACAGAGCTCCTATAATTCACCCCTCCACTTT.

This clone was found a few times. The rearrangement links TRBV4-3 to TRBJ1-6; D unclear. V lost 0 bases to trimming and J lost 7 bases, with 13 bases between them. The CDR3 has 16 amino acids. In germline, CDR1 is LGHNA, CDR2 YSLEER. The CDR3 protein is CASSQDGGSDNSPLHF. DNA of the CDR3: TGCGCCAGCAGCCAAGATGGTGGCAGCGACAATTCACCCCTCCACTTT.

The chain links TRBV7-2 to TRBJ2-7; 7 positions match TRBD2. CDR3 size: 15 residues. The germline CDR1 and CDR2 sequences are SGHTA and FQGNSA. V shed 1 base, J shed 2 bases, and the junction held 5 bases outside the gene matches. Here the CDR3 reads CASSLGLAAAYEQYF. The CDR3 DNA reads as TGTGCCAGCAGCTTAGGCCTAGCGGCGGCCTACGAGCAGTACTTC.

The rearrangement uses TRBV4-2 and TRBJ2-7, with TRBD2 identical over 7 bases. The CDR3 is 14 amino acids. The germline gives CDR1 LGHNA, CDR2 YNFKEQ. V lost 1 base to trimming and J lost 3 bases; unmatched junction nucleotides: 3. The CDR3 nucleotides are TGTGCCAGCAGCCAAGTGACTAGCAACTACGAGCAGTACTTC. This encodes CASSQVTSNYEQYF.

The CDR3 sequence: CAISLTGGLNNSPLHF. The CDR3 bases are TGTGCCATCAGTCTAACAGGGGGCTTAAATAATTCACCCCTCCACTTT. The chain joins TRBV10-3 to TRBJ1-6; 9 bases map to TRBD1. The germline V gene has CDR1 ENHRY and CDR2 SYGVKD. CDR3 length: 16 residues. V shed 5 bases and J 5 bases; nucleotides not matched to a gene: 7.

V usage is TRBV7-9 and J usage is TRBJ2-3, with 9 positions matching TRBD2. This CDR3 comprises 16 residues. Germline CDR1 reads SEHNR; CDR2 reads FQNEAQ (reference sequence). V was clipped by 5 bases and J by 1 base; unmatched bases: 7. This CDR3 reads CASSPRGGGGTDTQYF. The CDR3 region has the DNA TGTGCCAGCAGCCCCCGGGGCGGGGGGGGCACAGATACGCAGTATTTT.

V and J are TRBV5-6 and TRBJ1-5, with D unresolved. The germline V gene has CDR1 SGHDT and CDR2 YYEEEE. The CDR3 sequence is 15 residues long. V lost 1 base and J lost 8, with 16 bases in between. For the CDR3, the DNA is TGTGCCAGCAGCTTGTTCCGCCAGAGTCCGGAGCCCCAGCATTTT. Its protein is CASSLFRQSPEPQHF.

This clone was detected once. The chain is built from TRBV15 and TRBJ1-4; D ambiguous. With 1 base removed from V and 7 bases from J, the gap between germline ends came to 7 bases. CDR3 length equals 13 residues. Germline CDR1 and CDR2: LNHNV and YYDKDF (reference sequence). CDR3 DNA sequence: TGTGCCACCAGCAGAGGTTTTAGTGAAAAACTGTTTTTT. Protein sequence: CATSRGFSEKLFF.

The chain joins TRBV5-6 to TRBJ2-7; D possibly corresponds to TRBD2 (6 bases). V was clipped by 6 bases and J by 3 bases, with 16 bases between them. Germline V gives CDR1 SGHDT, CDR2 YYEEEE. This CDR3 is built from 14 residues. CDR3 in amino acids: CASKVVAVDYEQYF. CDR3 DNA: TGTGCCAGCAAGGTGGTAGCGGTCGACTACGAGCAGTACTTC.

The chain links TRBV7-9 to TRBJ2-7; 9 bases are shared with TRBD2. Germline V gene lookup returns CDR1 SEHNR and CDR2 FQNEAQ (reference sequence). V trimming: 8 bases; J trimming: 6 bases; junction bases outside the gene matches: 8. The CDR3 spans 13 residues. The CDR3 here is CASVGGRASEQYF. CDR3 DNA sequence: TGTGCCAGCGTGGGCGGGAGGGCCTCCGAGCAGTACTTC.

The rearrangement links TRBV5-4 to TRBJ1-6; no clear D gene. Germline-derived CDR1 and CDR2 are SGHNT and YYREEE (reference sequence). V was pared by 4 bases and J by 9 bases, with 11 bases between. The CDR3 runs to 13 residues. Here the CDR3 reads CASSPGQGSPLHF. The CDR3 nucleotides read TGTGCCAGCAGCCCCGGGCAAGGTTCACCCCTCCACTTT.

J is TRBJ2-7 and V is TRBV5-6; maybe TRBD2 (5 bases). The CDR3 spans 16 residues. Germline-derived CDR1 and CDR2 are SGHDT and YYEEEE. V dropped 0 bases and J dropped 4 bases, with 17 bases sitting between them. CDR3 amino acids: CASSLGPPAGWYEQYF. The CDR3, as DNA: TGTGCCAGCAGCTTGGGACCCCCGGCGGGCTGGTACGAGCAGTACTTC.

V and J are TRBV5-4 and TRBJ2-6; D is undetermined. Germline lookup yields CDR1 SGHNT and CDR2 YYREEE (reference sequence). The V end was cut by 2 bases, the J end by 0 bases, with 6 bases between. The CDR3 sequence is 15 residues long. DNA for the CDR3: TGTGCCAGCAGCTTACAGCACTCTGGGGCCAACGTCCTGACTTTC. This sequence encodes CASSLQHSGANVLTF.

The chain uses TRBV5-1 and TRBJ2-3; a possible D gene is TRBD2 (6 bases). CDR3 length equals 15 residues. Germline V gene lookup returns CDR1 SGHRS and CDR2 YFSETQ. Trimming shortened V by 0 bases and J by 2 bases, and 10 bases separated the two germline ends. The CDR3 protein is CASSLVGGDTDTQYF. DNA of the CDR3: TGCGCCAGCAGCTTGGTAGGAGGGGACACAGATACGCAGTATTTT. Filled out from reference TRBV5-1 and TRBJ2-3, the complete variable domain reads KAGVTQTPRYLIKTRGQQVTLSCSPISGHRSVSWYQQTPGQGLQFLFEYFSETQRNKGNFPGRFSGRQFSNSRSEMNVSTLELGDSALYLCASSLVGGDTDTQYFGPGTRLTVL.

The chain joins TRBV15 to TRBJ2-3; possibly TRBD1 for D (5 bases). Trimming shortened V by 1 base and J by 5 bases, and 7 bases separated the two germline ends. The germline V gene encodes CDR1 LNHNV and CDR2 YYDKDF (reference sequence). This CDR3 has 13 amino acids. The DNA for the CDR3 is TGTGCCACCAGCAGAGCAGGGTTAGATACGCAGTATTTT. Protein sequence: CATSRAGLDTQYF.

The V gene is TRBV4-1, the J gene TRBJ2-5; tentatively, D is TRBD1 (5 bases). CDR3 length: 15 residues. V was trimmed by 0 bases and J by 2 bases, leaving 10 bases between them. The germline V gene has CDR1 MGHRA and CDR2 YSYEKL. DNA for the CDR3: TGCGCCAGCAGCCAAGACAGGGTACGGCAAGAGACCCAGTACTTC. It yields the protein CASSQDRVRQETQYF.